Listed here are 25 T cell receptor beta chains from one sample, sequenced in a study of shared clonotypes between healthy human individuals. Profiling relied on immunoSEQ multiplex PCR, and the TCRdb table lists in-frame clones only, not all of them. The sample shows around 2.5 million clones, 80% to 95% of them seen only once. Sequenced sample: naive CD4+ T cells from PBMCs. The subset was: CD45RA+ positively selected. The receptors were gathered from a man aged 18 to 30 in good health. Some clones in this sample may be carry-over from other donors' samples.

The CDR3 region has the DNA TGTGCCAGCAGCTTGGGCCAGGCAACTAATGAAAAACTGTTTTTT. As protein: CASSLGQATNEKLFF. The rearrangement links TRBV5-4 to TRBJ1-4; D gene unclear. Deletions cut 0 bases from V and 0 bases from J, with 6 bases between. The CDR3 loop spans 15 amino acids. Looked up from germline, CDR1 is SGHNT and CDR2 is YYREEE (reference sequence). Complete variable domain (other parts from reference TRBV5-4 and TRBJ1-4): ETGVTQSPTHLIKTRGQQVTLRCSSQSGHNTVSWYQQALGQGPQFIFQYYREEENGRGNFPPRFSGLQFPNYSSELNVNALELDDSALYLCASSLGQATNEKLFFGSGTQLSVL.

The J gene is TRBJ1-1, the V gene TRBV29-1; TRBD1 matches at 8 bases. This CDR3 has 10 residues. The V and J ends lost 3 bases and 11 bases, in that order; junction bases with no gene match: 2. Germline V gene data show CDR1 as SQVTM and CDR2 as ANQGSEA. The CDR3 protein is CSVEHRGAFF. CDR3 DNA sequence: TGCAGCGTTGAGCACAGGGGGGCTTTCTTT.

The J gene is TRBJ1-4, the V gene TRBV7-8, with 10 positions matching TRBD1. The V gene end was trimmed by 5 bases and the J gene end by 10 bases; junction bases not matched to a gene: 10. In germline, CDR1 is SGHVS, CDR2 FQNEAQ. There are 15 residues in the CDR3. This chain's CDR3 is CASSRATGGLVKLFF. The DNA for the CDR3 is TGTGCCAGCAGCCGAGCGACAGGGGGCTTAGTAAAACTGTTTTTT. Looking up the rest from reference TRBV7-8 and TRBJ1-4 gives the full variable domain: GAGVSQSPRYKVAKRGQDVALRCDPISGHVSLFWYQQALGQGPEFLTYFQNEAQLDKSGLPSDRFFAERPEGSVSTLKIQRTQQEDSAVYLCASSRATGGLVKLFFGSGTQLSVL.

This chain uses TRBV30 with TRBJ2-1, with TRBD2 matching 9 bases. The CDR3 runs 15 residues. Per the germline V gene, CDR1 is GTSNPN and CDR2 is SVGIG (reference sequence). V dropped 4 bases and J dropped 9; count of bases not matched to a gene: 13. CDR3 in amino acids: CAWNGGAGGSGEQFF. The CDR3 DNA sequence: TGTGCCTGGAATGGTGGAGCGGGAGGCTCGGGTGAGCAGTTCTTC.

This chain links TRBV9 with TRBJ2-7; no clear D. The germline V and J ends were trimmed by 0 bases and 2 bases, with 9 bases remaining between them. Germline-derived CDR1 and CDR2 are SGDLS and YYNGEE. This CDR3 has 14 residues. CDR3 sequence: CASSVENGAYEQYF. Here the CDR3 DNA reads TGTGCCAGCAGCGTAGAAAACGGTGCCTACGAGCAGTACTTC.

The gene calls are TRBV12-5 and TRBJ1-1, with D uncertain. Trimming left V 4 bases short and J 1 base short, with 7 bases between. The CDR3 sequence is 13 residues long. Germline lookup yields CDR1 LGHNT and CDR2 FRNRAP. Here the CDR3 DNA reads TGTGCTAGTGGTTCTCATGCGAACACTGAAGCTTTCTTT. Amino acids: CASGSHANTEAFF. Looking up the rest from reference TRBV12-5 and TRBJ1-1 gives the full variable domain: DARVTQTPRHKVTEMGQEVTMRCQPILGHNTVFWYRQTMMQGLELLAYFRNRAPLDDSGMPKDRFSAEMPDATLATLKIQPSEPRDSAVYFCASGSHANTEAFFGQGTRLTVV.

The rearrangement uses TRBV6-6 and TRBJ2-5, with TRBD2 identical over 11 bases. This CDR3 comprises 15 residues. The J segment lost 5 bases and the V segment lost 7 bases, leaving 9 bases of the junction unmatched. The germline gives CDR1 MNHNY, CDR2 SVGAGI (reference sequence). The CDR3, as DNA: TGTGCCAGCAAAAATCTACTAGCGGGAGAGGAGACCCAGTACTTC. Protein sequence: CASKNLLAGEETQYF.

The rearrangement links TRBV18 to TRBJ1-1, with 11 bases fitting TRBD1. There are 16 residues in the CDR3. V gave up 2 bases and J gave up 5 bases; unmatched junction bases: 7. The germline V gene encodes CDR1 KGHSH and CDR2 LQKENI. The CDR3 bases are TGTGCCAGCTCACCAGTCTGGACAGGGGGCAATACTGAAGCTTTCTTT. It is translated as CASSPVWTGGNTEAFF.

The J gene is TRBJ1-1, the V gene TRBV6-5, with D uncertain. CDR3 length: 14 residues. The germline gives CDR1 MNHEY, CDR2 SVGAGI. V dropped 6 bases and J dropped 3 bases, with 14 bases sitting between them. The chain's CDR3 is CASRRPGGDTEAFF. CDR3 nucleotides: TGTGCCAGCAGACGACCCGGTGGGGACACTGAAGCTTTCTTT.

The chain uses TRBV19 and TRBJ1-4; D is possibly TRBD1 (6 bases). This CDR3 has 15 residues. The V end lost 4 bases, the J end lost 2 bases, and 11 bases lay between the germline ends. Per the germline V gene, CDR1 is LNHDA and CDR2 is SQIVND (reference sequence). CDR3 residues: CASSNYRATNEKLFF. Here the CDR3 DNA reads TGTGCCAGTAGTAACTACAGGGCGACTAATGAAAAACTGTTTTTT.

J is TRBJ2-2 and V is TRBV6-1; unclear D gene. Germline-derived CDR1 and CDR2 are MNHNS and SASEGT. V was clipped by 4 bases and J by 7 bases, with 10 bases between them. The CDR3 is 13 amino acids. The CDR3 region is CASSGPVSGELFF. CDR3 coding DNA: TGTGCCAGCAGTGGCCCCGTCAGCGGGGAGCTGTTTTTT.

This rearrangement joins TRBV11-2 to TRBJ2-2; D may be TRBD1 (5 bases). The CDR3 extends over 16 amino acids. V gave up 8 bases and J gave up 1 base, with 17 bases separating them. The germline gives CDR1 SGHAT, CDR2 FQNNGV. CDR3 nucleotides: TGTGCCAGCCACCCAGGGCCCCCGCTGAACACCGGGGAGCTGTTTTTT. Amino acid sequence: CASHPGPPLNTGELFF.

V and J are TRBV2 and TRBJ2-3; the D gene is possibly TRBD2 (6 bases). CDR3 length: 14 amino acids. V lost 5 bases and J lost 1, with 10 bases in between. The germline gives CDR1 SNHLY, CDR2 FYNNEI. The CDR3 sequence: CASSRDSRTDTQYF. As DNA, the CDR3 is TGTGCCAGCAGTCGGGACTCCCGCACAGATACGCAGTATTTT.

The rearrangement links TRBV7-3 to TRBJ2-1; TRBD1 might be the D (5 bases). V lost 6 bases to trimming and J lost 15 bases, with 21 bases between them. This CDR3 has 13 amino acids. The germline V gene encodes CDR1 SGHTA and CDR2 FQGTGA. The CDR3 spells CASSPIEQGEWFF. In nucleotides, the CDR3 is TGTGCCAGCAGTCCAATAGAGCAGGGTGAGTGGTTCTTC.

The chain carries TRBV28 and TRBJ1-1; D is possibly TRBD1 (6 bases). CDR1 MDHEN and CDR2 SYDVKM come from the germline V gene. V lost 6 bases, J lost 6 bases, and 11 bases lay in between. The CDR3 is 12 residues long. The CDR3 bases are TGTGCCAGCAGATTTACAGGGCCTGAAGCTTTCTTT. Protein product: CASRFTGPEAFF.

This clone was observed a single time. The chain employs TRBV28 and TRBJ1-3; possible D gene TRBD1, 5 bases. V lost 5 bases and J 0 bases, leaving 17 bases between the germline ends. Germline lookup yields CDR1 MDHEN and CDR2 SYDVKM. This CDR3 region has 17 residues. CDR3 DNA sequence: TGTGCCAGCAGTCCCCATACAGGCCGTGCCTCTGGAAACACCATATATTTT. Its translation: CASSPHTGRASGNTIYF.

This sequence joins TRBV5-3 and TRBJ2-1; D gene unclear. TRBV5-3 is assigned to the ORF class and has an uncertain function. Trimming removed 0 bases at V and 5 bases at J, with 6 bases between. The CDR3 runs to 13 residues. DNA for the CDR3: TGTGCCAGAAGCTTGGGAGGCGACAATGAGCAGTTCTTC. Protein: CARSLGGDNEQFF.

The chain recombines TRBV19 with TRBJ2-5, with TRBD2 matching over 11 bases. The trim removed 5 bases at V and 5 bases at J, leaving 10 bases unmatched. The CDR3 covers 16 residues. The germline gives CDR1 LNHDA, CDR2 SQIVND (reference sequence). CDR3 protein: CASSPYRLAGMETQYF. CDR3 nucleotide sequence: TGTGCCAGTAGTCCTTACCGACTAGCGGGAATGGAGACCCAGTACTTC.

The chain uses TRBV28 and TRBJ2-5, with D possibly TRBD2 on 5 matching bases. V gave up 11 bases and J gave up 5 bases, with 18 bases separating them. Germline assignment: CDR1 MDHEN and CDR2 SYDVKM. The CDR3 loop spans 13 amino acids. The CDR3 loop reads CACQTGTLETQYF. The CDR3 DNA follows: TGTGCCTGCCAGACGGGAACTCTGGAGACCCAGTACTTC.

The rearrangement joins TRBV5-1 to TRBJ2-2; D is perhaps TRBD2 (5 bases). The CDR3 consists of 15 residues. Germline lookup yields CDR1 SGHRS and CDR2 YFSETQ. The V gene lost 5 bases and the J gene lost 2 bases, with 13 bases spanning the gap. The CDR3 here is CASSQGLPNTGELFF. The CDR3 bases are TGCGCCAGCAGTCAAGGACTGCCTAACACCGGGGAGCTGTTTTTT.

In nucleotides, the CDR3 is TGTGCCAGCACGAGGGGACAGGGAGACGAGCAGTACTTC. Translating gives CASTRGQGDEQYF. The chain carries TRBV2 and TRBJ2-5, with 9 nucleotides matching TRBD1. The J call is in doubt because the DNA end fits TRBJ2-7 better. CDR3 size: 13 residues. Germline lookup yields CDR1 SNHLY and CDR2 FYNNEI.

The CDR3 nucleotides are TGTGCCAGCAGTGGGGGGGGTGGAGGTAATGAAAAACTGTTTTTT. As protein: CASSGGGGGNEKLFF. The chain couples TRBV25-1 to TRBJ1-4, with D possibly TRBD1 on 5 matching bases. V was cut by 4 bases and J by 4 bases, with 13 bases left in between. CDR3 length: 15 residues. The V gene's germline CDR1 is MGHDK and CDR2 SYGVNS.

The chain has TRBV4-2 and TRBJ2-1; the match to TRBD2 covers 7 bases. This CDR3 is 15 amino acids long. V lost 1 base and J lost 7; bases outside the gene matches: 7. Germline V gene lookup returns CDR1 LGHNA and CDR2 YNFKEQ. The CDR3 DNA reads TGTGCCAGCAGCCAAGTATCGAGCGGGAAAAATGAGCAGTTCTTC. Amino acids: CASSQVSSGKNEQFF.

The J gene is TRBJ2-5, the V gene TRBV25-1, with 7 bases matching TRBD1. This CDR3 has 15 residues. Germline V gene lookup returns CDR1 MGHDK and CDR2 SYGVNS. V lost 3 bases, J lost 1 base, and 5 bases stayed unmatched. CDR3 nucleotide sequence: TGTGCCAGCAGTGACCACAGGGGCGGCCAAGAGACCCAGTACTTC. Residues: CASSDHRGGQETQYF. Complete variable domain (other parts from reference TRBV25-1 and TRBJ2-5): EADIYQTPRYLVIGTGKKITLECSQTMGHDKMYWYQQDPGMELHLIHYSYGVNSTEKGDLSSESTVSRIRTEHFPLTLESARPSHTSQYLCASSDHRGGQETQYFGPGTRLLVL.

A remark on this clone: This CDR3 is also generated by other DNA sequences in the sample. This chain uses TRBV27 with TRBJ2-1; D may be TRBD2 (5 bases). Trimming left V 5 bases short and J 9 bases short, with 8 bases between. Germline CDR1 MNHEY, CDR2 SMNVEV (reference sequence). There are 11 residues in the CDR3. The CDR3 protein is CASSLAGEQFF. CDR3 in DNA: TGTGCCAGCAGTCTCGCGGGTGAGCAGTTCTTC.